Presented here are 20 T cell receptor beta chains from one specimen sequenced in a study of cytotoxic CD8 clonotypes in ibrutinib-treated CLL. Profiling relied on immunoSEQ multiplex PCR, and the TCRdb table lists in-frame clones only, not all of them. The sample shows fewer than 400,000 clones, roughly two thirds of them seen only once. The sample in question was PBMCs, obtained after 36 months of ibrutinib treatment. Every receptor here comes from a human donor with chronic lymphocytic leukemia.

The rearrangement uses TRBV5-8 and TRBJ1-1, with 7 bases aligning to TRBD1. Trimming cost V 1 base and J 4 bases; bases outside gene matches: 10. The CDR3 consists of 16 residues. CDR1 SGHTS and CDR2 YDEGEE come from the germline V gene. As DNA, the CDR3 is TGTGCCAGCAGCTTGTGGACAGGTTTCCTCGGCACTGAAGCTTTCTTT. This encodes CASSLWTGFLGTEAFF.

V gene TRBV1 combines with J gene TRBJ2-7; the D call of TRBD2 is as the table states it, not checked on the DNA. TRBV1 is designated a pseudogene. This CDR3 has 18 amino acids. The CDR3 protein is CTSSQDRGWRFSPYEQYF. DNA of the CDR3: TGCACCAGCAGCCAAGATCGGGGGTGGAGATTCTCCCCCTACGAGCAGTACTTC.

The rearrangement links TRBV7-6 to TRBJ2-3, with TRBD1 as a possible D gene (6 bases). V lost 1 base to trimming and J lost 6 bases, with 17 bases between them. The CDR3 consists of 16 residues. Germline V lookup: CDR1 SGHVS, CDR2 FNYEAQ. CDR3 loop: CASSLGVGRGPDTQYF. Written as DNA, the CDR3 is TGTGCCAGCAGCTTAGGGGTGGGCAGGGGCCCCGATACGCAGTATTTT.

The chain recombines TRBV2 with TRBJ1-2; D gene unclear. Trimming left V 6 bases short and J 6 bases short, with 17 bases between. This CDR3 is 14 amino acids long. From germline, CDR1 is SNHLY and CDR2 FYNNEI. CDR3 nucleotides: TGTGCCAGCAGCGCGTACGGGGTAAATCATGGCTACACCTTC. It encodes CASSAYGVNHGYTF.

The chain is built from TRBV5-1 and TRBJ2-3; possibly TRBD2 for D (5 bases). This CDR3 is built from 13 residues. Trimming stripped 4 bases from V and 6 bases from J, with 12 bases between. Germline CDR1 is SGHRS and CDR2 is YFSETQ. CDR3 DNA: TGCGCCAGCAGCACGGACTGGGTTGATACGCAGTATTTT. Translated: CASSTDWVDTQYF.

The CDR3 DNA is TGTGCCAGCAGCTTAGGGGACAGGGCCGACACCGGGGAGCTGTTTTTT. This encodes CASSLGDRADTGELFF. V and J are TRBV11-2 and TRBJ2-2, with 9 bases fitting TRBD1. There are 16 residues in the CDR3. The V gene's germline CDR1 is SGHAT and CDR2 FQNNGV. Germline trimming cut 1 base from V and 3 bases from J; bases unmatched to any gene: 3.

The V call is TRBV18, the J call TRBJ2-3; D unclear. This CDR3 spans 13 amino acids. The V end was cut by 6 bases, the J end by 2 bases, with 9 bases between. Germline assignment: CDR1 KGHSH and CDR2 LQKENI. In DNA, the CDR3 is TGTGCCAGCTCTCCCCGCCCCACAGATACGCAGTATTTT. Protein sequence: CASSPRPTDTQYF. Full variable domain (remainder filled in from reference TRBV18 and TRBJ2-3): NAGVMQNPRHLVRRRGQEARLRCSPMKGHSHVYWYRQLPEEGLKFMVYLQKENIIDESGMPKERFSAEFPKEGPSILRIQQVVRGDSAAYFCASSPRPTDTQYFGPGTRLTVL.

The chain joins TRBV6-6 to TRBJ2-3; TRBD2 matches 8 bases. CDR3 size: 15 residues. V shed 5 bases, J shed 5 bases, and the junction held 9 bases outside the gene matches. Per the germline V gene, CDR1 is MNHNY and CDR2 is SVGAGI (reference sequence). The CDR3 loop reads CASSLSGGRVDTQYF. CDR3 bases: TGTGCCAGCAGTCTCAGCGGGGGCCGGGTAGATACGCAGTATTTT.

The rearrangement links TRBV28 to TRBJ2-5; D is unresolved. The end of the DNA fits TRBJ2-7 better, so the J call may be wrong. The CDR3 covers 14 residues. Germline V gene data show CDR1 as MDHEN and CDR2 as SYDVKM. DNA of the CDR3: TGTGCCAGCAGTTTCGGTCGGAGCTCCTACGAGCAGTACTTC. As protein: CASSFGRSSYEQYF.

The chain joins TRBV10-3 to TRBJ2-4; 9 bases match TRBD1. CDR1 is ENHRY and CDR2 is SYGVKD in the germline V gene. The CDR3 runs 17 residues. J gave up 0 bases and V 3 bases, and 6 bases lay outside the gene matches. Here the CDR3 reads CAISDPTGGLAKNIQYF. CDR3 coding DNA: TGTGCCATCAGTGACCCGACAGGGGGTTTAGCCAAAAACATTCAGTACTTC.

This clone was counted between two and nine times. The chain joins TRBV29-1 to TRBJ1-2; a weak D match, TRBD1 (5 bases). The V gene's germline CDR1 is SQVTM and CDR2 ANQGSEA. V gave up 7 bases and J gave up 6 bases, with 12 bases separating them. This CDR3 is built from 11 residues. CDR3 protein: CSDLGGNGYTF. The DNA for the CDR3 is TGCAGCGATCTGGGGGGTAATGGCTACACCTTC.

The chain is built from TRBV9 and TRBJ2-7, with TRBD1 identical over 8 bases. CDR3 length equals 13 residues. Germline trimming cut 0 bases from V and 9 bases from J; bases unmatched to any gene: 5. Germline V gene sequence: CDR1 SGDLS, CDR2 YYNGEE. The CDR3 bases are TGTGCCAGCAGCGTAGCCAACACAGGGGGGCAGTACTTC. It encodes CASSVANTGGQYF.

The CDR3 DNA follows: TGCAGCGCCGTCGAGGGACCACATGGCTACACCTTC. Protein product: CSAVEGPHGYTF. This chain joins TRBV29-1 and TRBJ1-2, with D possibly matching TRBD1 (5 bases). V was cut by 7 bases and J by 6 bases, with 15 bases left in between. The CDR3 is 12 residues long. Germline V gives CDR1 SQVTM, CDR2 ANQGSEA.

The CDR3 sequence is CASSEGAGVSEQYF. The CDR3 DNA is TGTGCCAGCAGTGAAGGAGCGGGGGTCTCCGAGCAGTACTTC. V and J are TRBV2 and TRBJ2-7; 8 bases line up with TRBD2. Germline V gives CDR1 SNHLY, CDR2 FYNNEI. V gave up 1 base and J gave up 6 bases; unmatched junction bases: 5. CDR3 length equals 14 residues.

CDR3 in DNA: TGCAGTGGGACTAGACGACCGAGCTCCTACAATGAGCAGTTCTTC. Protein sequence: CSGTRRPSSYNEQFF. The V and J genes are TRBV29-1 and TRBJ2-1, with 8 bases fitting TRBD2. Looked up from germline, CDR1 is SQVTM and CDR2 is ANQGSEA. The CDR3 runs 15 residues.

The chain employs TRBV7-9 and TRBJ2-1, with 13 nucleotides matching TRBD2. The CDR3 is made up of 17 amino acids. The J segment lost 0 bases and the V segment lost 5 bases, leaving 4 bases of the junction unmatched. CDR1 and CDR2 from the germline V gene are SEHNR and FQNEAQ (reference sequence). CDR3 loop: CASSQGLAGSSYNEQFF. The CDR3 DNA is TGTGCCAGCAGCCAGGGACTAGCGGGGAGCTCCTACAATGAGCAGTTCTTC.

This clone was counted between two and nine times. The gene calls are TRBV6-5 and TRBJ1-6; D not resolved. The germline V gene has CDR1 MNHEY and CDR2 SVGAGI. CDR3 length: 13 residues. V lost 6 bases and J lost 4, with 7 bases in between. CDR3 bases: TGTGCCAGCAGCCCAAAATATAATTCACCCCTCCACTTT. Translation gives CASSPKYNSPLHF.

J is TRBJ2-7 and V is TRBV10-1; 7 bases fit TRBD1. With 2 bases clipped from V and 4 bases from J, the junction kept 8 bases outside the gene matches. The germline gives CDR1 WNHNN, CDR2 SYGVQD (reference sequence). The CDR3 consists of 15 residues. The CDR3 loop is CASSEDSGTAYEQYF. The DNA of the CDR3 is TGCGCCAGCAGTGAGGATTCCGGGACAGCTTACGAGCAGTACTTC.

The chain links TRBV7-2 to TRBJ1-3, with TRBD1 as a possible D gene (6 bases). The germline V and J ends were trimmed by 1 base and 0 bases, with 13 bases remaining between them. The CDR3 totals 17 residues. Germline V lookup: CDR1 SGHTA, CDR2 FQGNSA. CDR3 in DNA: TGTGCCAGCAGCTTAGAAGCACAGGGATTCTCTGGAAACACCATATATTTT. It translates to CASSLEAQGFSGNTIYF.

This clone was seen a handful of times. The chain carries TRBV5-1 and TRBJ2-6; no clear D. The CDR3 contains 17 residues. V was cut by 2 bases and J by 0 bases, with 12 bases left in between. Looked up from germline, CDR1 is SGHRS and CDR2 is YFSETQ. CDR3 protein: CASSFSELSSGANVLTF. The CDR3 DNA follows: TGCGCCAGCAGCTTTTCGGAACTCAGCTCTGGGGCCAACGTCCTGACTTTC.